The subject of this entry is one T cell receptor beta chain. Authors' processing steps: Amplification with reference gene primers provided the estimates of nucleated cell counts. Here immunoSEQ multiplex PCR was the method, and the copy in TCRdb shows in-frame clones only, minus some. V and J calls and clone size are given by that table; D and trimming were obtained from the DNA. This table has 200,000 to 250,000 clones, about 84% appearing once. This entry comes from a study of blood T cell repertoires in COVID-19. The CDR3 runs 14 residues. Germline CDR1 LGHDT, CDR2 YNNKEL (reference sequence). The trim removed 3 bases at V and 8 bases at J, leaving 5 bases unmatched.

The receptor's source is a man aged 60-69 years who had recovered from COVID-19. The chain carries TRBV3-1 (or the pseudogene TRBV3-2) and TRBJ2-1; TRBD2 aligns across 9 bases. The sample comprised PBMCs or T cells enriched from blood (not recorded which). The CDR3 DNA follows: TGTGCCAGCAGCCAGGCGGGGGGGCCCGATGAGCAGTTCTTC. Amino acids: CASSQAGGPDEQFF.